There are many counts of the clone carrying this T cell receptor (beta chain). With V trimmed by 0 bases and J by 6 bases, 9 bases remained unmatched. The germline V gene encodes CDR1 LGHDT and CDR2 YNNKEL (reference sequence). The CDR3 spans 16 residues. The data originate from a study of blood T cell repertoires in COVID-19. About the research overall: There were acute and convalescent COVID-19 samples, and they came from the United States, Italy and Spain. In each case, the material was cDNA or gDNA derived from T cells, B-cell-depleted T cells, or PBMCs.

Authors' processing steps: The assay estimated nucleated cells by amplifying reference gene primers. Method: immunoSEQ multiplex PCR; TCRdb's copy keeps in-frame clones and lacks some. V and J calls and clone size follow that table, whereas D and trimming were derived from the DNA. The sample gives about 120,000 clones, 87% of which show up once; 2% to 2.5% is in the top ten. This clonotype originated in a woman in her forties or fifties with acute or convalescent COVID-19. Sequencing input: peripheral blood. The rearrangement links TRBV3-1 (or the pseudogene TRBV3-2) to TRBJ2-7; 9 positions agree with TRBD2. CDR3 residues: CASSQEGSGSGGEQYF. Written as DNA, the CDR3 is TGTGCCAGCAGCCAAGAGGGTAGCGGGAGTGGGGGCGAGCAGTACTTC.